The source of this TCR beta chain is a study of blood T cell repertoires in COVID-19 (dated by TCRdb to between 2020 and 2021). Some background on the complete study: Samples covering the acute and convalescent phases of COVID-19 were provided by collaborators in the United States, Italy and Spain. The repertoires were made available in a free public database intended to serve as a resource for research on the immune response to SARS-CoV-2. Subjects who had been exposed to COVID-19, were actively infected with it, or had recovered from it provided the deeply sampled blood TCRbeta repertoires that made up the dataset. Where HLA class I and class II types were available, the types were taken from metadata supplied by the sample provider, not from assay-based typing. Sample metadata almost always included a de-identified subject ID, COVID-19 status, age in years and sex. The material from the prospective study consisted of cDNA or gDNA derived from T cells, B-cell-depleted T cells, or PBMCs. Samples came from the ongoing ImmuneRACE study (first 160 participants) plus 1,254 subjects from 6 global collaborators.

Whole blood was collected in K2EDTA tubes by collaborating institutions according to the institutions' own protocols. For TCRbeta analysis, collaborators shipped samples as frozen whole blood, isolated PBMCs, or DNA extracted from either of those sample types. Results and caveats for the whole study, not just this receptor: Clinical and demographic metadata were provided uncurated, with the amount varying by source and participant.

Reading the germline V gene gives CDR1 SGHRS and CDR2 YFSETQ. Trimming takes 5 bases off V and 2 bases off J; junction bases not matched to a gene: 5. Including cysteine and phenylalanine, the CDR3 has 15 amino acids. The DNA shown is the 45-base CDR3, in frame from base 1. Concerning this clone itself: Its antigen is unknown. No quality values exist for individual bases; no much larger clone is one base distant.

TCRbeta CDR3 regions were amplified from genomic DNA using the immunoSEQ Assay, a bias-controlled multiplex PCR. Under the source paper's analysis protocol: The number of nucleated cells in each sample was estimated by amplification of reference gene primers within the assay. Sequence reads were collapsed and filtered to measure the absolute abundance of every unique TCRbeta CDR3 rearrangement. Productive Simpson clonality was computed per sample as the square root of Simpson's diversity index over productive rearrangements. TCRdb limited this immuneACCESS table to in-frame rearrangements with V and J called. A share of clones is missing; checked studies link under half to unresolved V genes, and the rest is unexplained. Clone size and the V and J calls come from that table; the DNA yielded D and trimming. In this sample the table shows tens of thousands of clones, approximately 82% of which occur a single time. The ten largest clones add up to about 5.2% of the sample.

The sequenced sample was peripheral blood. The chain couples TRBV5-1 to TRBJ1-4; TRBD1 matches 8 bases in the middle. This TCR was recovered from a human donor in a cohort sampled during active COVID-19. The nucleotides read TGCGCCAGCAGTCCAGGGGGCTCTACTAATGAAAAACTGTTTTTT. It translates as CASSPGGSTNEKLFF.